This TCR beta chain was captured by sequencing in a study of cytomegalovirus exposure and HLA in healthy donors (dated by TCRdb to about 2017). Background for the entire study: An earlier analysis of about 530 of the donors reported approximately 300 Gb of sequence data and 95 million to 140 million unique TCR beta sequences obtained from about 180 million T cells. All discovery cohort repertoires had been generated using a single sequencing platform. Across some 400 genotyped donors of the cohort, an average of about 220,000 unique TCR beta nucleotide sequences per donor were sequenced, and approximately 17% of those sequences were non-productive. Genome-wide SNP genotypes for about 60% of the roughly 700 donors were used in a later genetic analysis, which treated that subset as a discovery cohort. Of the approximately 400 genotyped donors, about 80% fell in the genetic ancestry cluster associated with self-reported Caucasian donors. To study patterns of TCR occurrence, a later analysis re-analyzed previously published TCR beta repertoires from around 670 donors and added high-resolution HLA genotyping. In an earlier analysis of 500 to 650 of the donors, high-throughput TCR beta sequencing was used to judge whether each TCR beta V gene segment behaved as functional or pseudogenic. The number of typed donors differed by locus: about 629-640 for A, B, C, DRB1 and DQB1; 500 to 550 for DQA1; 606 for DPA1; and some 450 for DPB1. Four or five DR-DQ haplotypes were handled as single units for association and clustering, since linkage in the cohort was strong. HLA typing covered class I and class II loci at four-digit resolution. In addition to the first cohort of several hundred subjects, a separate validation cohort of about 120 different subjects was used. The study combined high-throughput TCR immunosequencing, statistical association of individual TCRs with disease status, and machine learning to predict cytomegalovirus infection status. Donor age, sex, ethnicity and CMV serostatus were compiled alongside the repertoire data. An early release covering roughly 640 HLA-typed donors comprised 250 to 350 gigabases of sequencing data and around 80 million unique TCR sequences. The study aimed to test whether cataloging public T cell receptors could reveal signatures of past pathogen exposure. The study profiled the T cell repertoires of about 640 subjects by immunosequencing and related them to cytomegalovirus serostatus. Rather than using new phenotypic data, the later analysis identified candidate immune exposures from TCR beta sequences and from how often those sequences occurred across donors.

Summary of the overall study and its limitations: A further reported finding was that TCR beta sequences accurately predicted the HLA-A and HLA-B alleles for most subjects in the first cohort. In vitro tests confirmed that a few of the cytomegalovirus-associated TCR beta chains recognize cytomegalovirus antigens. The only immune exposure information available for the cohort was CMV serostatus. The authors suggested that the approach could potentially be extended to other disease states and immunological phenotypes. Because counts were too low, seventeen rarely observed V segments, including chromosome 9 orphons, were left out of the earlier analysis of 500 to 750 of the donors. In a later analysis, HLA-associated TCR beta chains showed more clonal expansion and lower generation probabilities than non-associated chains that were equally common. Strong co-occurrence of HLA alleles, especially DR and DQ, made assigning TCR associations to individual alleles difficult. A later genetic analysis reported fewer N-insertions in productive TCRs among donors in an Asian-associated ancestry cluster than the roughly 720-donor mean. Only TCR beta chains were sequenced in this cohort, and the absence of alpha or paired-chain data limited detectable features. A later analysis found that TCR association rates varied across HLA loci, with DRB1 alleles showing the most associated TCRs and HLA-C alleles the fewest. Most TCR sequences were observed very rarely across donors, whereas some public TCRs were present in many individuals. According to a later analysis, parvovirus B19, influenza, CMV and Epstein-Barr virus appeared linked to several top co-occurrence clusters. Linkage disequilibrium might explain the correlated functional status among segregating V segments, but an unknown experimental factor could not be ruled out. Because HLA typing was unavailable for some donors at each locus, only the typed subset was used in association tests. Most CMV-associated TCR beta chains appeared to be HLA-restricted in a later analysis, and the HLA associations seemed to be driven largely by CMV exposure. In the study, around 160 TCR beta chains were listed as associated with cytomegalovirus. Roughly uniform sequencing depth across donors was assumed in presence/absence analyses, although this assumption may not hold. In a later genetic analysis, a missense DCLRE1C variant was associated with V-gene and J-gene trimming of TCR beta chains, and the association was replicated in an independent cohort. The classifier was reported to diagnose cytomegalovirus status with high specificity and sensitivity in both the original and validation cohorts. Specific HLA alleles were associated with 15,000 to 20,000 TCR beta sequences at a false discovery rate of 0.05 in a later analysis. A cluster of highly shared sequence variants was judged likely to be a technical artifact of the sequencing pipeline. An earlier analysis of several hundred of the donors showed that most TCR beta V segments appeared in productive rearrangements either about 90% or about 30% of the time, which broadly matched IMGT annotations.

For this clone: Which antigen it targets is not known. No per-base quality is available; no much larger clone lies one base away.

The method was the immunoSEQ multiplex PCR assay. The multiplex PCR relied on a mix of 60 forward primers for TCR Vbeta segments and 13 reverse primers for TCR Jbeta segments. A multiplex PCR assay on genomic DNA amplified the CDR3 region of rearranged TCR beta genes. The Illumina HiSeq System was used to sequence the amplified TCR beta libraries as 87-base-pair reads. Processing in the source paper ran as follows. Across the roughly 640 repertoires, a later analysis counted some 81 million unique TCR beta chains, roughly 11 million of which were shared by at least two donors. Raw reads were error-corrected and collapsed into unique sequences with a nearest-neighbor algorithm that merged closely related sequences to remove PCR and sequencing errors. CDR3 sequences were aligned to IMGT reference sequences to assign V, D and J gene segments. For a sequence to be retained, at least a six-nucleotide match to both a V gene segment and a J gene segment was required. Rearrangements were classified as productive when the CDR3 lacked stop codons and remained in frame with V and J, and all other rearrangements were classified as non-productive. Following IMGT convention, CDR3 was defined as the stretch from the second conserved V-encoded cysteine up to the conserved J-encoded phenylalanine. The earlier analysis of approximately 500 of the donors excluded sequences that lacked an unambiguous match to a single V gene segment. In an earlier analysis of 587 of the donors, V segments were called functional above 56.7% productive rearrangements and were called segregating when the between-donor standard deviation exceeded 5%. To diagnose cytomegalovirus status from the catalog of TCR beta chain sequences, a statistical classification framework was built. In a later analysis, V and J genes were assigned by comparing TCR nucleotide sequences against IMGT/GENE-DB human TR gene sequences. In a later analysis, CDR3 sequences and most-parsimonious VDJ recombination scenarios were assigned using the TCRdist pipeline. In a later analysis, each TCR beta chain was defined by its CDR3 amino acid sequence together with its V-gene family, and reads without a unique V-gene family were excluded. In a later analysis, approximately 590 highly shared, low-generation-probability nucleotide sequences were removed to address suspected cross-contamination and a sequencing artifact. For each public chain, a later analysis derived a clonal expansion index from normalized ranks of inferred template counts within each repertoire. In a later analysis, generation probabilities were computed with a VDJ recombination model fitted to out-of-frame rearrangements, and the resulting probabilities were checked against IGoR. In a later analysis, hypergeometric tests were used to score TCR-TCR, TCR-HLA and TCR-CMV co-occurrence, with a repertoire-size bias correction applied to TCR pairs. In a later analysis, false discovery rates were estimated by permuting HLA or CMV assignments 20 times. A later analysis grouped co-occurring TCRs with DBSCAN, adding TCRdist sequence similarity when clustering within HLA-allele-positive subsets. Repertoires with fewer than 30,000 or more than 120,000 public chains were left out of co-occurrence clustering, as were about five repertoires with anomalous nucleotide sharing. Sourced from immuneACCESS, this table was stored by TCRdb with only in-frame sequences that have V and J called. A share of the clones is absent; for the studies checked, an unresolved V gene accounts for under half, and the remainder has no known explanation. V, J and clone size are those of that table, while D and trimming were read from the DNA. Here the sample has tens of thousands of clones; 80% to 90% occur a single time. Together, the top ten hold around 3.2% of the sample.

The cohort consisted of 650 to 850 healthy bone marrow donors. At the time of sampling, all cohort members were nominally healthy, though unrecorded immune exposures were likely present. The donor tested CMV seronegative and was one of the 352 seronegative cohort members. Each donor provided a peripheral blood sample, and peripheral blood mononuclear cells were used for TCR beta sequencing. The Qiagen DNeasy Blood Extraction Kit was used to extract genomic DNA from the blood cell samples. This sequence originates from a woman in her thirties in good health and CMV-seronegative. Sequenced input: PBMCs.

The bases are TGTGCCACTAGACAGGTCGGCTACACCTTC. Its amino acids are CATRQVGYTF. Recombination connected TRBV19 to TRBJ1-2; the best D guess is TRBD1, with 6 bases matching. CDR3 length: 10 amino acids, cysteine to phenylalanine. This entry keeps only the CDR3 DNA: 30 bases, framed from base 1. V drops 10 bases and J drops 8 bases, leaving 11 bases in between. From a lookup of the germline V gene (reference sequence), CDR1 and CDR2 are LNHDA and SQIVND.